This T cell receptor (beta chain) comes out of a study of T cell responses to AZD1222 COVID-19 vaccine (dated by TCRdb to the early 2020s). Background for the entire study: Because spike-specific TCR depth and breadth did not differ between the two schedules, AZD1222 recipients who got a second dose at roughly 4 weeks were pooled with those who got a second dose at roughly 12 weeks. A total of over 230 trial participants underwent TCR sequencing, of whom 207 received two doses of AZD1222 and around 26 received two doses of the MenACWY control vaccine. Enrollment into the trials was organized by age into subgroups of 18-55, 56-69 and 70-plus years, and those subgroups contained around 150, 28 and 57 TCR-sequenced participants, respectively. Study-level results and caveats: Conclusions about previously exposed vaccinees are limited because only six or seven AZD1222 recipients were SARS-CoV-2 seropositive at baseline. After two AZD1222 doses, spike-specific TCR breadth and depth were significantly higher than at day 0 and than in MenACWY recipients. The 56-69-year group was small, and its depth increase did not reach significance, likely because of low power. Because no day 14 peak-response samples were available, repertoires were characterized only after the peak T cell response. Participants were mostly white British, with more females than males. The authors suggested clonal diversity may have been underestimated. The whole spike protein was spanned by vaccine-associated CD4 TCRs, and dominant responses were seen in regions 160-218 and 743-854. Epitopes outside the regions mutated in the B.1.351 and B.1.1.7 variants were reportedly recognized by nearly half of the unique spike-specific TCRs.

This clone was seen only once. What this receptor recognizes is not known. Base-call qualities are not available, and no considerably larger clone is one nucleotide away. The CDR3 regions of human TCRbeta chains were subjected to immunosequencing. As for the original processing: Repertoire TCRs were checked for matches against a reference library of SARS-CoV-2-specific TCRs that had been generated using the MIRA antigen-specificity platform. Breadth was defined as the fraction of unique TCRs that were SARS-CoV-2-associated. Depth was defined as the fraction of total T cells that were SARS-CoV-2-associated. Using the MIRA data, each spike-specific TCR was assigned both to the spike region to which the TCR was reactive and to a CD4 or CD8 class. Log10-transformed breadth and depth values were compared by one-way ANOVA with Sidak's multiple comparisons tests. Sourced from immuneACCESS, this table was stored by TCRdb with only in-frame sequences that have V and J called. A share of the clones is absent; for the studies checked, an unresolved V gene accounts for under half, and the remainder has no known explanation. Clonal size and the V and J genes are those of that table, whereas D and trimming came from the DNA. This sample is represented by roughly 100,000 clones; 84% of them were singletons. Over 15% of the sample goes to the ten largest clones.

Reading the label with the study, this specimen's time point is: baseline before first vaccination. Samples from vaccinated people were obtained from the UK trials COV001 and COV002, which included a single-blind randomized controlled phase 2/3 trial of AZD1222 (ChAdOx1 nCoV-19) in healthy adults. For TCRbeta chain sequencing, PBMC samples from trial participants were taken at day 0 and at day 28 after the second dose. From the cysteine up to the phenylalanine, the CDR3 has a length of 14 residues. The CDR3 DNA has 42 bases and is translated from base 1. The junction shows trimming of 6 bases on V and 1 base on J, and the gene matches do not reach 1 base of it. CDR1 and CDR2, looked up from the germline V gene (reference sequence), are MNHNY and SVGAGI.

The sample in question was peripheral blood, obtained on day 0 of AZD1222 vaccination. The sequence joins TRBV6-6 to TRBJ1-2; the junction holds 11 bases that match TRBD1. The sequence derives from an adult in good health. The nucleotide sequence reads as follows: TGTGCCAGCAGCGGGACAGGGGGTAACTATGGCTACACCTTC. Translated, it reads CASSGTGGNYGYTF.